The entry that follows covers one T cell receptor beta chain sequence. Data came from immunoSEQ multiplex PCR; TCRdb stores just in-frame clones and leaves some out. The sample has roughly 250,000 clones, approximately 91% seen once. The data derive from a study of blood T cell repertoires in COVID-19. The J segment lost 7 bases and the V segment lost 8 bases, leaving 10 bases of the junction unmatched. This CDR3 spans 14 amino acids. Germline V gene sequence: CDR1 SNHLY, CDR2 FYNNEI. The chain couples TRBV2 to TRBJ1-1; 10 nucleotides agree with TRBD1. The sample taken for sequencing was peripheral blood. This sequence was found in a woman between 35 and 50 years old who had recovered from COVID-19. The chain's CDR3 is CASGETGGDGEAFF. CDR3 coding DNA: TGTGCCAGCGGAGAGACAGGGGGCGACGGTGAAGCTTTCTTT.